This entry is about one T cell receptor (beta chain). The data derive from a study of blood T cell repertoires in COVID-19. Overall study: The United States, Italy and Spain supplied acute and convalescent COVID-19 samples. Sample material is recorded as cDNA or gDNA derived from T cells, B-cell-depleted T cells, or PBMCs.

As handled by the study authors: From reference gene primer amplification, estimates of nucleated cell counts were derived. The assay was immunoSEQ multiplex PCR, and TCRdb's table has in-frame clones only and misses some. The V and J calls and clone size are taken from that table; D and trimming were inferred from the DNA. The table records 110,000 to 150,000 clones, approximately 84% of them present only once. Germline loops: CDR1 SEHNR, CDR2 FQNEAQ (reference sequence). After removal of 3 bases from V and 5 bases from J, the junction contained 13 bases not matched to a gene. CDR3 size: 17 residues.

This receptor was identified in a human donor in a cohort sampled during active COVID-19. The chain recombines TRBV7-9 with TRBJ2-5; 9 bases match TRBD2. Sequencing used peripheral blood. Here the CDR3 DNA reads TGTGCCAGCAGCTTGGGAGCGGGGGGCCCCCTTCGGGAGACCCAGTACTTC. Amino acid sequence: CASSLGAGGPLRETQYF.